This T cell receptor beta chain emerged from a study of CD8 T cells in ankylosing spondylitis. Study-wide points: From matched ankylosing spondylitis synovial fluid, disease-linked clones were reportedly recovered at significantly enriched levels. A TCR beta motif of about 8 highly homologous variants seemed to mark ankylosing spondylitis blood.

Note on this clonotype: What it binds is unknown.

Researchers built TCR beta libraries using quantitative 5'-RACE with molecular barcodes. TCRdb re-analysed the 5' RACE reads in MiXCR, keeping a single row per CDR3 protein. This sample has roughly 220,000 distinct CDR3 sequences, with approximately 16% found just once. J gave up 0 bases and V 4 bases, and 10 bases lay outside the gene matches. The CDR3 is 18 amino acids. CDR1 and CDR2 from the germline V gene are SGHAT and FQDESV (reference sequence). V is TRBV11-1 and J is TRBJ2-2; 8 bases match TRBD1. Source material: blood, either unsorted or a sorted T cell fraction (not recorded which). The sequence derives from a male donor with ankylosing spondylitis. CDR3 DNA: TGTGCCAGCAGCTACCCATGGGGGACAGGTTCGAACACCGGGGAGCTGTTTTTT. Translated, it gives CASSYPWGTGSNTGELFF. Drawing the rest from reference TRBV11-1 and TRBJ2-2, the complete variable domain is EAEVAQSPRYKITEKSQAVAFWCDPISGHATLYWYRQILGQGPELLVQFQDESVVDDSQLPKDRFSAERLKGVDSTLKIQPAELGDSAMYLCASSYPWGTGSNTGELFFGEGSRLTVL.